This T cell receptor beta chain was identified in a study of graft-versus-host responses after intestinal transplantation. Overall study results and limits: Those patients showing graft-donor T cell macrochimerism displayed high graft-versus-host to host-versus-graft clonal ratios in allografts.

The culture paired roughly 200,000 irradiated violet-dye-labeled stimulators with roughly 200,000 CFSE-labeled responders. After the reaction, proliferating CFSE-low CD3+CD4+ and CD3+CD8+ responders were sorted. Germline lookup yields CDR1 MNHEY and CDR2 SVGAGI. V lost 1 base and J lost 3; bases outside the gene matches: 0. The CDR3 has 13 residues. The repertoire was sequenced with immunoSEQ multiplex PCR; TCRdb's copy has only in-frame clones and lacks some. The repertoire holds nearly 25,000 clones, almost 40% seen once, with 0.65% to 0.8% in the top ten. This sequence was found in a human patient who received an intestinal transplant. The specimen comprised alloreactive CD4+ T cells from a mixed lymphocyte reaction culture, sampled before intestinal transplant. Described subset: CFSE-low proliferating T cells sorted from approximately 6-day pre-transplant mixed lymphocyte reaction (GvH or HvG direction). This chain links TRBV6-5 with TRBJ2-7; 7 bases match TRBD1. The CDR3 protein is CASSYYRGYEQYF. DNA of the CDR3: TGTGCCAGCAGTTACTACAGGGGCTACGAGCAGTACTTC.